This TCR beta chain is drawn from a study of blood T cells in healthy people across ages. Looking at the study overall: Every two T cells gave about one barcoded beta molecule via template switching. Study-level results: The donors' CMV status was not determined, possibly confounding changes in expanded clonotypes.

The total RNA that was extracted per sample amounted to at least 5 micrograms. For this clonotype: Its cognate antigen is unknown.

A J-beta primer mix and a sample-barcoded 5' primer were used in a second PCR of roughly 7 to 12 cycles. MiXCR, run by TCRdb on the 5' RACE reads, gives a single entry per CDR3 protein. The sample consists of 1.5 million to 2 million distinct CDR3 sequences, roughly 27% of them appearing once. V trimming: 5 bases; J trimming: 6 bases; junction bases outside the gene matches: 4. The CDR3 has 13 residues. In germline, CDR1 is KGHSH, CDR2 LQKENI. This chain uses TRBV18 with TRBJ1-1; TRBD1 matches 9 bases. Specimen: blood. The clonotype comes from a woman aged 30 to 39 in good health. The CDR3 sequence: CASSGQGYAEAFF. The CDR3 DNA reads as TGTGCCAGCTCAGGACAGGGGTACGCTGAAGCTTTCTTT.